Listed below are T cell receptor beta chains from one sample, sequenced in a study of neurological immune-mediated disorders. TCRdb processed the 5' RACE reads anew with MiXCR; each CDR3 protein has one entry. The table lists about 80,000 distinct CDR3 sequences, over 4.5% of them singletons. The sample comprised PBMCs. These TCRs come from a woman aged 60-75 years with multiple sclerosis. CDR3s include the opening cysteine and the closing phenylalanine or tryptophan. A D gene is named only where the DNA matches it firmly. Expanded clones get a size class; other rows say once, few or many, or leave the size out.

TRBJ1-4 | . | many | TRBV5-1 | TGCGCCAGCAGCTGGGGGCATAGAGATGAAAAACTGTTTTTT | CASSWGHRDEKLFF
TRBJ2-4 | TRBD1 | . | TRBV18 | TGTGCCAGCTCACCAGAAGGGGGCTGGAAAAACATTCAGTACTTC | CASSPEGGWKNIQYF
TRBJ1-3 | . | many | TRBV14 | TGTGCCAGCAGCCAATCTGGAAACACCATATATTTT | CASSQSGNTIYF
TRBJ2-1 | . | many | TRBV7-9 | TGTGCCAGCAGCTCAATAGGGGGGCTAGCGGTCAATGAGCAGTTCTTC | CASSSIGGLAVNEQFF
TRBJ1-2 | . | many | TRBV9 | TGTGCCAGCAGCGTAACAGACAGCCTTAACTATGGCTACACCTTC | CASSVTDSLNYGYTF
TRBJ1-1 | . | few | TRBV6-5 | TGTGCCAGCAGTTACGTGGGGAGAACAGAAGCTTTCTTT | CASSYVGRTEAFF
TRBJ1-5 | TRBD1 | . | TRBV12-5 | TGTGCTAGTGGTCCAGACAGGGAGGGCCAGCCCCAGCATTTT | CASGPDREGQPQHF
TRBJ1-2 | . | many | TRBV7-9 | TGTGCCAGCAGCTTAAGCCCGTCGGGTGAGAGCTACACCTTC | CASSLSPSGESYTF
TRBJ1-1 | TRBD1 | . | TRBV18 | TGTGCCAGCTCACCACAGGACAGGGGAGGAATCACTGAAGCTTTCTTT | CASSPQDRGGITEAFF
TRBJ1-5 | TRBD1 | . | TRBV20-1 | TGCAGTGCTAGAGATCTTCGGACAGGGAGCTTTAATCAGCCCCAGCATTTT | CSARDLRTGSFNQPQHF
TRBJ1-1 | . | . | TRBV19 | TGTGCCAGTAGTGGATTGGTCCGAACTGAAGCTTTCTTT | CASSGLVRTEAFF
TRBJ2-7 | . | many | TRBV5-1 | TGCGCCAGCAGCTTGGCCCAGCCTCCCTACGAGCAGTACTTC | CASSLAQPPYEQYF
TRBJ2-3 | . | many | TRBV12-3/TRBV12-4 | TGTGCCAGCAGTGCAGGGTCCCACTTTATCAGCACAGATACGCAGTATTTT | CASSAGSHFISTDTQYF
TRBJ1-2 | . | . | TRBV3-1 | TGTGCCAGCAGCCAAGAAAAGGCTAACTATGGCTACACCTTC | CASSQEKANYGYTF
TRBJ2-3 | . | . | TRBV6-5 | TGTGCCAGCAGTCCTAACGGGGTCACAGATACGCAGTATTTT | CASSPNGVTDTQYF
TRBJ1-6 | . | . | TRBV3-1 | TGTGCCAGCAGCCAAGGCGGGTCACCCCTCCACTTT | CASSQGGSPLHF
TRBJ2-7 | . | many | TRBV2 | TGTGCCAGCAAGGGGCCGGGGTTGGGTTACGAGCAGTACTTC | CASKGPGLGYEQYF
TRBJ1-5 | . | many | TRBV12-3/TRBV12-4 | TGTGCCAGCAGTTCTTCAGGGGAGCGGCCCCAGCATTTT | CASSSSGERPQHF
TRBJ2-1 | . | many | TRBV5-6 | TGTGCCAGCAGCGCACCGGGATCCTACAATGAGCAGTTCTTC | CASSAPGSYNEQFF
TRBJ1-3 | . | many | TRBV5-1 | TGCGCCAGCAGAAAGCAGATCACCTCTGGAAACACCATATATTTT | CASRKQITSGNTIYF
TRBJ2-1 | . | many | TRBV5-1 | TGCGCCAGCAGCTTAACACAGGATGTTAGGGGCCATGAGCAGTTCTTC | CASSLTQDVRGHEQFF
TRBJ2-1 | . | . | TRBV6-2/TRBV6-3 | TGTGCCAGCAGTTCCCGTCGAGCGGACTCCTACAATGAGCAGTTCTTC | CASSSRRADSYNEQFF
TRBJ2-2 | . | . | TRBV2 | TGTGCCAGCACCAAAGGGGCAGGGTCCGGGGAGCTGTTTTTT | CASTKGAGSGELFF
TRBJ2-7 | . | many | TRBV5-1 | TGCGCCAGCAGCGGGATGGGCAACGAGCAGTACTTC | CASSGMGNEQYF
TRBJ2-1 | . | many | TRBV20-1 | TGCAGTGCTAGTAACGAGCTCAATGAGCAGTTCTTC | CSASNELNEQFF
TRBJ1-5 | . | . | TRBV5-1 | TGCGCCAGCAGCTTGGACAGGGCCCTCAATCAGCCCCAGCATTTT | CASSLDRALNQPQHF
TRBJ2-1 | TRBD1 | . | TRBV18 | TGTGCCAGCTCACCGGACAGGGGGCGCGATGAGCAGTTCTTC | CASSPDRGRDEQFF
TRBJ1-1 | . | many | TRBV20-1 | TGCAGTGCAGGACATTCCACTGAAGCTTTCTTT | CSAGHSTEAFF
TRBJ1-3 | . | few | TRBV3-1 | TGTGCCAGCAGCCAAGACGGCGGAGGGGTTGGAAACACCATATATTTT | CASSQDGGGVGNTIYF
TRBJ2-7 | TRBD1 | many | TRBV7-9 | TGTGCCAGCAGCTTCGGACAGGGTGGAGGCGAGCAGTACTTC | CASSFGQGGGEQYF
TRBJ1-4 | TRBD1 | many | TRBV6-5 | TGTGCCAGCAGTGCCGCGGGGACAGGGTCGAGTGAAAAACTGTTTTTT | CASSAAGTGSSEKLFF
TRBJ2-1 | . | many | TRBV5-5 | TGTGCCAGCAGCTTGGGGGGGCCGGATGAGCAGTTCTTC | CASSLGGPDEQFF
TRBJ1-2 | . | many | TRBV9 | TGTGCCAGCAGCCTTTCCTCGGGGTCCTATGGCTACACCTTC | CASSLSSGSYGYTF
TRBJ1-2 | TRBD1 | many | TRBV12-3/TRBV12-4 | TGTGCCAGCAGTAGAGGGGACAGGGAGGGTGGCTACACCTTC | CASSRGDREGGYTF
TRBJ2-5 | . | many | TRBV12-3/TRBV12-4 | TGTGCCAGCAGTTTAGGCCCCGGAGAGACCCAGTACTTC | CASSLGPGETQYF
TRBJ1-2 | . | many | TRBV29-1 | TGCAGCGTCTTCGACTGGGGCGAGGGCTACACCTTC | CSVFDWGEGYTF
TRBJ2-5 | . | many | TRBV4-1 | TGCGCCAGCAGCCAAGATCCTAGACGCGGGGAGACCCAGTACTTC | CASSQDPRRGETQYF
TRBJ1-1 | . | few | TRBV20-1 | TGCAGTGCCCCAGGAGGTGGGCAGGGCGCTGAAGCTTTCTTT | CSAPGGGQGAEAFF
TRBJ1-1 | . | many | TRBV18 | TGTGCCAGCTCACCAGTTGCCAGAAACACTGAAGCTTTCTTT | CASSPVARNTEAFF
TRBJ2-7 | . | many | TRBV7-9 | TGTGCCAGCAGCTTAGGACAGGACTCCTACGAGCAGTACTTC | CASSLGQDSYEQYF
TRBJ2-7 | . | . | TRBV7-9 | TGTGCCAGCAGCCCCCCCCATCGGCAGTACGAGCAGTACTTC | CASSPPHRQYEQYF
TRBJ2-5 | . | few | TRBV2 | TGTGCCAGCAGGGGGGTAGGGAGCACGGGGACCCAGTACTTC | CASRGVGSTGTQYF
TRBJ2-7 | . | many | TRBV20-1 | TGCAGTGCTAGCTCCGGGTCTCTATACGAGCAGTACTTC | CSASSGSLYEQYF
TRBJ2-7 | . | . | TRBV2 | TGTGCCAGCAGGGACCGCGGGTTTACCTACGAGCAGTACTTC | CASRDRGFTYEQYF
TRBJ2-1 | . | many | TRBV5-6 | TGTGCCAGCAGTAGGGACTTCCATGAGCAGTTCTTC | CASSRDFHEQFF
TRBJ1-2 | TRBD1 | many | TRBV12-3/TRBV12-4 | TGTGCCAGCAGACCAGGGACAGGCGTTAACTATGGCTACACCTTC | CASRPGTGVNYGYTF
TRBJ2-1 | TRBD1 | many | TRBV5-1 | TGCGCCAGCAGAGCCTCCGGGACAGGGGACTACAATGAGCAGTTCTTC | CASRASGTGDYNEQFF
TRBJ1-2 | TRBD1 | many | TRBV7-9 | TGTGCCAGCACCCTGGACAGGGGGCTGGAAGTGTATGGCTACACCTTC | CASTLDRGLEVYGYTF
TRBJ1-2 | . | many | TRBV7-2 | TGTGCCAGCAGCGTAGCGCTTCGCCACGCTACGTTC | CASSVALRHATF